Given below is one T cell receptor (beta chain) in context. The sample holds other DNA sequences that translate to the same CDR3. These data belong to a study of chemoradiotherapy in HPV16-positive cancers. CDR3 length: 12 residues. Germline V gene data show CDR1 as SGHTS and CDR2 as YDEGEE. V was trimmed by 4 bases and J by 8 bases, leaving 7 bases between them. Sequenced by immunoSEQ multiplex PCR; TCRdb stores in-frame clones only, minus some. The table has approximately 32,000 clones, roughly 78% seen once; the top ten hold 3.5% to 4.5%. This clonotype was sampled from a human donor with HPV-associated anogenital cancer. Sequencing was performed on blood, taken from a patient who underwent chemoradiotherapy. The V call is TRBV5-8, the J call TRBJ1-6; a weak D match, TRBD1 (5 bases). CDR3 nucleotides: TGTGCCAGCAGCCGACAGTATTCACCCCTCCACTTT. It codes for CASSRQYSPLHF.